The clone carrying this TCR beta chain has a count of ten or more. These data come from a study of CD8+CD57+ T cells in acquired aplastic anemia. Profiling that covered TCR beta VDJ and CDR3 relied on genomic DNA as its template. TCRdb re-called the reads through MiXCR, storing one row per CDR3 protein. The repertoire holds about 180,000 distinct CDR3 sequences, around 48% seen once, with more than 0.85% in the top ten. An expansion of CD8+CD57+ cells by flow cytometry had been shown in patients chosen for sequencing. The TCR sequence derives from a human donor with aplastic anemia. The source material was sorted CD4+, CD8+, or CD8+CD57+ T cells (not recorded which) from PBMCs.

CDR3 DNA sequence: TGTGCCAGCAGCTTAGTATGGGAGACCCAGTACTTC. Its protein product is CASSLVWETQYF. The chain uses TRBV11-2 and TRBJ2-5; D unclear. Trimming pared 1 base from V and 5 bases from J, leaving 5 bases between. CDR1 is SGHAT, CDR2 FQNNGV, per germline. The CDR3 runs 12 residues.